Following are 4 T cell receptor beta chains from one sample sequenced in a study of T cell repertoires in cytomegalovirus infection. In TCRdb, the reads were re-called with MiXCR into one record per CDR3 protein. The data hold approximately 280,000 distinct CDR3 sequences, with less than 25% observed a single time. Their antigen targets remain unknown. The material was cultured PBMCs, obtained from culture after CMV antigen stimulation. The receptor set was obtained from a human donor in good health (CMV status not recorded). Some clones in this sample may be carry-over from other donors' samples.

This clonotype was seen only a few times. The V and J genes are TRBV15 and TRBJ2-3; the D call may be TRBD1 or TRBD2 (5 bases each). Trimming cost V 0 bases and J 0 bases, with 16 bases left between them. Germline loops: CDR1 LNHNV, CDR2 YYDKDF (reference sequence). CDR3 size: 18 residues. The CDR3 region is CATSRDETGGSSTDTQYF. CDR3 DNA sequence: TGTGCCACCAGCAGAGATGAAACAGGTGGGAGCAGCACAGATACGCAGTATTTT.

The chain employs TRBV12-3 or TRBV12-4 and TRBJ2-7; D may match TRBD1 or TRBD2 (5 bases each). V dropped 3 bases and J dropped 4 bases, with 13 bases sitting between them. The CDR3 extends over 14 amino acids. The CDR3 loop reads CASSFGTVGYEQYV. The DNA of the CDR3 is TGTGCCAGCAGTTTCGGGACGGTCGGGTACGAGCAGTACGTC.

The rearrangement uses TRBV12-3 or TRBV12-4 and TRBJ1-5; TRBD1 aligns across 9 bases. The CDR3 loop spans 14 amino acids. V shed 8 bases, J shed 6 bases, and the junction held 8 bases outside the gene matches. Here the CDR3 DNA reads TGTGCCAGCGGCCAGACAGGGGGTCCTCAGCCCCAGCATTTT. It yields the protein CASGQTGGPQPQHF.

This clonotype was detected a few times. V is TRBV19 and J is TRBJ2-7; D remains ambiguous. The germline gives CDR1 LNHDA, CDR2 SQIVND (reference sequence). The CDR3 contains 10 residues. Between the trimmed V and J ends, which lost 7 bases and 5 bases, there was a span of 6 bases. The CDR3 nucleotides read TGTGCCAGTAAGGAGAACGAGCAGTACTTC. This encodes CASKENEQYF.